A single sample is the source of the 8 T cell receptor beta chains below, sequenced in a study of blood T cell repertoires in COVID-19. The table came from immunoSEQ multiplex PCR; TCRdb's copy has only in-frame clones and leaves some out. The sample yields about 200,000 clones, about 90% seen once. The sequenced sample consisted of PBMCs or T cells enriched from blood (not recorded which). These receptors originate from a woman aged 18 to 35 who had recovered from COVID-19.

The chain links TRBV10-3 to TRBJ1-2; possibly TRBD1 for D (5 bases). The germline CDR1 and CDR2 sequences are ENHRY and SYGVKD. The CDR3 runs 13 residues. Between the trimmed V and J ends, which lost 2 bases and 3 bases, there was a span of 7 bases. In DNA, the CDR3 is TGTGCCATCAGTGAGGAACAGGACTATGGCTACACCTTC. It is translated as CAISEEQDYGYTF.

The V call is TRBV28, the J call TRBJ2-7, with D maybe TRBD2 (6 bases). Germline V gene data show CDR1 as MDHEN and CDR2 as SYDVKM. V lost 5 bases and J 6 bases, leaving 17 bases between the germline ends. The CDR3 covers 14 residues. The chain's CDR3 is CASSLQPTRPEQYF. The CDR3 bases are TGTGCCAGCAGTCTACAGCCGACTAGGCCCGAGCAGTACTTC.

Regarding this clone: At one of its ends the junction is not consistent with the germline gene, which may arise from a read error. The chain recombines TRBV5-1 with TRBJ2-7; D is undetermined. The CDR3 is 11 residues long. In germline, CDR1 is SGHRS, CDR2 YFSETQ. CDR3 loop: CASRLAYEQYF. The DNA of the CDR3 is TGCGCCAGCAGGTTGGCGTACGAGCAGTACTTC.

V and J are TRBV4-1 and TRBJ2-3, with a possible D match to TRBD2 (6 bases). This CDR3 is built from 15 residues. The germline gives CDR1 MGHRA, CDR2 YSYEKL. Trimming pared 0 bases from V and 3 bases from J, leaving 10 bases between. Here the CDR3 DNA reads TGCGCCAGCAGCCAAGACGGCGGGGCGACAGATACGCAGTATTTT. This sequence encodes CASSQDGGATDTQYF.

The chain couples TRBV5-1 to TRBJ1-1; the D is unclear. Trimming removed 3 bases at V and 1 base at J, with 10 bases between. CDR3 length equals 14 residues. The germline V gene encodes CDR1 SGHRS and CDR2 YFSETQ. The CDR3 is CASSWAGTNTEAFF. The CDR3 DNA reads TGCGCCAGCAGCTGGGCAGGTACGAACACTGAAGCTTTCTTT.

The J gene is TRBJ2-7, the V gene TRBV27; 7 bases align to TRBD1. V lost 6 bases, J lost 1 base, and 9 bases stayed unmatched. This CDR3 contains 15 residues. Per the germline V gene, CDR1 is MNHEY and CDR2 is SMNVEV (reference sequence). The CDR3 loop is CASRRGRAASYEQYF. CDR3 coding DNA: TGTGCCAGCAGGAGGGGGCGGGCGGCTTCCTACGAGCAGTACTTC.

The V gene is TRBV7-8, the J gene TRBJ2-1, with TRBD2 matching over 7 bases. The V segment lost 2 bases and the J segment 0 bases; nucleotides outside the gene matches: 7. The CDR3 is 17 amino acids. Germline V gene sequence: CDR1 SGHVS, CDR2 FQNEAQ. The CDR3 region is CASSLIMGGGSYNEQFF. As DNA, the CDR3 is TGTGCCAGCAGCTTAATAATGGGCGGGGGCTCCTACAATGAGCAGTTCTTC.

J is TRBJ1-2 and V is TRBV19; the D is unclear. Germline V gene sequence: CDR1 LNHDA, CDR2 SQIVND (reference sequence). The CDR3 loop spans 16 amino acids. Deletions cut 7 bases from V and 0 bases from J, with 18 bases between. The CDR3: CASTGVGQPSNYGYTF. Written as DNA, the CDR3 is TGTGCCAGTACGGGAGTCGGGCAGCCATCTAACTATGGCTACACCTTC.